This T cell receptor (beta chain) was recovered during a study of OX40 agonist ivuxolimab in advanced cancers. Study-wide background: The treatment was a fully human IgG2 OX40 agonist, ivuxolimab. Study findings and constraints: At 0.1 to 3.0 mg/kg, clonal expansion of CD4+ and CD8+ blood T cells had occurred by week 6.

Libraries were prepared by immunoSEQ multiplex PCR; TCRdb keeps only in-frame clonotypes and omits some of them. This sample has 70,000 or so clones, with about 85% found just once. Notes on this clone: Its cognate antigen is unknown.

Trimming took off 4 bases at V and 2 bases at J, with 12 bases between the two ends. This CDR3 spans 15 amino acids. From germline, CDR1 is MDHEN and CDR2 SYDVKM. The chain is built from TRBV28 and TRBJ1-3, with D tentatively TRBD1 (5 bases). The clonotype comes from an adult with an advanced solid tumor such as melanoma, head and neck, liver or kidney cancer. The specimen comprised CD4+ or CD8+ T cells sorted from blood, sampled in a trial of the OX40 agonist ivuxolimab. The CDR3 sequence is CASSWGEVTGNTIYF. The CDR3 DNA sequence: TGTGCCAGCAGTTGGGGGGAGGTAACTGGAAACACCATATATTTT.